A selection of T cell receptor beta chains follows, all from one sample in a study of blood T cell repertoires in COVID-19. Here immunoSEQ multiplex PCR was the method, and the copy in TCRdb shows in-frame clones only, minus some. This table has 150,000 to 200,000 clones, 80% to 85% appearing once. The specimen was PBMCs or T cells enriched from blood (not recorded which). The receptors were gathered from a woman in her sixties who had recovered from COVID-19. Each CDR3 is given with its conserved first and last residue. The D gene is left open where the match is weak. Rows give clone size only sometimes, using once, few, many, or a class for an expanded clone.

TRBJ2-5	.	TRBV5-1	TRBD2	CASSLAPAGGPWETQYF	TGCGCCAGCAGCTTGGCCCCAGCGGGAGGGCCGTGGGAGACCCAGTACTTC
TRBJ2-1	few	TRBV6-1	TRBD1	CASSEGSGTGGDEQFF	TGTGCCAGCAGTGAAGGCTCCGGGACAGGGGGTGATGAGCAGTTCTTC
TRBJ2-3	.	TRBV5-1	.	CASSLEPGAMDTQYF	TGCGCCAGCAGCTTGGAACCAGGCGCTATGGATACGCAGTATTTT
TRBJ1-2	.	TRBV6-5	.	CASTQGGGYRYGYTF	TGTGCCAGCACCCAAGGGGGGGGCTATCGATATGGCTACACCTTC
TRBJ2-7	.	TRBV27	TRBD1	CASSLSAGGGEQYF	TGTGCCAGCAGTTTATCGGCAGGGGGCGGAGAGCAGTACTTC
TRBJ1-6	.	TRBV27	.	CASSRWTYNSPLHF	TGTGCCAGCAGCCGGTGGACATATAATTCACCCCTCCACTTT
TRBJ2-7	.	TRBV5-4	.	CASSPGLVYEQYF	TGTGCCAGCAGCCCGGGACTGGTTTACGAGCAGTACTTC
TRBJ1-4	few	TRBV5-6	TRBD1	CASSLKGAGEKLFF	TGTGCCAGCAGTTTGAAGGGGGCCGGGGAAAAACTGTTTTTT
TRBJ2-3	few	TRBV4-2	.	CASSQETQNTDTQYF	TGTGCCAGCAGCCAAGAAACACAAAACACAGATACGCAGTATTTT
TRBJ2-3	.	TRBV5-1	TRBD1	CASSLQGGSTDTQYF	TGCGCCAGCAGCTTACAGGGGGGTAGCACAGATACGCAGTATTTT
TRBJ2-7	.	TRBV27	TRBD1	CASSFDRVEHEQYF	TGTGCCAGCAGTTTCGACAGGGTGGAACACGAGCAGTACTTC